The TCR beta chain under discussion was sequenced for a study of Graves' ophthalmopathy and Graves' hyperthyroidism listed by TCRdb under 2018. The study in broad terms: Stable hyperthyroidism was defined as no progression to ophthalmopathy within 18 months of follow-up. A discovery set of 100 patients (around 44 ophthalmopathy, 55 to 65 stable hyperthyroidism) was enrolled to explore V-J signatures distinguishing ophthalmopathy from hyperthyroidism. In roughly six hyperthyroidism patients, T-cell repertoires of thyroid tissue and blood were compared. Following sampling, methimazole starting at 30 mg daily was administered to hyperthyroidism patients, and high-dose intravenous methylprednisolone was administered to ophthalmopathy patients. The study used TCR beta repertoire signatures to distinguish Graves' ophthalmopathy from Graves' hyperthyroidism and to predict progression to ophthalmopathy. In total, approximately 140 blood samples were TCR-sequenced: 40 to 45 ophthalmopathy, about 75 hyperthyroidism and roughly 17 hyperthyroidism-to-ophthalmopathy patients. An independent validation cohort was composed of some 19 hyperthyroidism patients and over 15 patients who later progressed from hyperthyroidism to ophthalmopathy. Broader findings and caveats from the paper: No statistical method was used to set the sample size in advance, and the investigators knew which group each participant was assigned to. Most expanded thyroid clonotypes with frequency above 0.001 were also detected in blood, suggesting blood repertoires may reflect the thyroid immune response. In cross-validation, the 13-signature model distinguished ophthalmopathy from stable hyperthyroidism with less than 90% sensitivity and around 81% specificity, while in the test set the corresponding values were about 79% and 69%. In validation, the model predicted ophthalmopathy progression with about 70% sensitivity and around 72% specificity; 12 predicted patients were CT-confirmed with GO in a median of around 6.5 months.

For repertoire sequencing, the TCR beta CDR3 regions were amplified from RNA transcripts. HTBI primers and the Qiagen OneStep RT-PCR kit were used in a first-round RT-PCR, which was followed by a second-round multiplex PCR, size selection and purification. The libraries underwent paired-end sequencing with 100 bp reads on an Illumina HiSeq2000. The authors' pipeline ran thus. Reads were processed with SOAPnuke, discarding reads with adapters, uncalled bases, mean Phred below 15, or no exact constant-primer or identifier match. COPE v1.2.5 was used to merge high-quality paired reads. Clonotypes were defined as unique nucleotide sequences and were aligned to IMGT TRB V, D and J references using MiTCR v1.1. The analysis was limited to V-J combinations with a frequency above 0.0001, which together covered around 99% of the repertoires. A TCR clonal expansion and chaos score per V-J combination was defined as the ratio of F50 clonal expansion to chaos observed in the TCRdist matrix. Welch's t-statistics and random forest were used to narrow the features down to 13 V-J combinations, which were then fed into a naive Bayes classifier. The Morisita-Horn index was used to measure how similar the thyroid and blood repertoires were. In TCRdb, the public reads were trimmed at Q25 with fastp and aligned with MiXCR, with productive beta chains retained. CDR3 protein sequences are deduplicated, and each keeps its most common genes and DNA. TCRdb, not the authors, supplied the V and J calls. The sample table lists 500,000 to 700,000 distinct CDR3 sequences, about two fifths of them with a count of one. The ten largest make up approximately 4.1% of the sample.

The hyperthyroidism patients were 18 to 65 years old and newly diagnosed, with a disease duration of less than 2 months. Patients were excluded if they had other autoimmune diseases, uncontrolled infections, pregnancy or lactation. Clinical symptoms, serum thyroxine, TRAb, thyroid ultrasound and orbital computed tomography were used for diagnosis. Trizol reagent was used to extract the total RNA, and its quality was then checked on an Agilent 2100 Bioanalyzer. Comments on this clonotype: This receptor's antigen is unknown. The junction differs from germline at one of its ends, possibly a read error.

In the germline V gene, CDR1 corresponds to SGHTA and CDR2 to FQGNSA. The CDR3 measures 14 amino acids from cysteine to phenylalanine. The only DNA kept is the CDR3, 42 bases in frame from the first base. The material sequenced was peripheral blood or thyroid tissue (not recorded which). This clonotype was obtained from an adult man with Graves' hyperthyroidism. The rearranged chain carries TRBV7-2 and TRBJ1-1; the D gene lacks a confident call. The CDR3 has the sequence CASSLAQMNTVAFF. The nucleotides read TGTGCCAGCAGCTTAGCACAGATGAACACTGTAGCTTTCTTT.